This section outlines one TCR beta chain sequence together with its context. A junction boundary mismatches the germline segment, possibly from a read error. This entry is derived from a study of blood T cell repertoires in COVID-19. The overall study: The United States, Italy and Spain provided the acute and convalescent COVID-19 samples. T cells, B-cell-depleted T cells, or PBMCs supplied cDNA or gDNA.

Germline V gives CDR1 GTSNPN, CDR2 SVGIG (reference sequence). The CDR3 is made up of 11 amino acids. The table came from immunoSEQ multiplex PCR; TCRdb's copy has only in-frame clones and leaves some out. The sample has some 70,000 clones; roughly 77% are singletons. The chain recombines TRBV30 with TRBJ2-7; possibly TRBD1 for D (5 bases). Sequences were obtained from peripheral blood. The sequence derives from a woman aged 70-85 years with acute or convalescent COVID-19. The CDR3 DNA reads TGTGCCTGGAGTATGGGGCCCAGCGCAGACTTC. Residues: CAWSMGPSADF.